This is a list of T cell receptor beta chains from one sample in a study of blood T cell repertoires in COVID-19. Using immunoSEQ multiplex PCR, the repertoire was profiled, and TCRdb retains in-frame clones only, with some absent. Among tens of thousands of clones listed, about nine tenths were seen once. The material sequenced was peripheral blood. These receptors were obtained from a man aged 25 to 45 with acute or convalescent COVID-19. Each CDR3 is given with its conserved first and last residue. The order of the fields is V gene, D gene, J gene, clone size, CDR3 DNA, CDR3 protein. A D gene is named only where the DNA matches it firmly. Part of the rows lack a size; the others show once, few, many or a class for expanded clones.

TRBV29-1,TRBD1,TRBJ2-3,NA,TGCAGCGTTGAAGTAGGACAGGGGGCAGATACGCAGTATTTT,CSVEVGQGADTQYF
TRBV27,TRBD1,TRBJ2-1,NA,TGTGCCAGCAGTTGGGGGACAGGAAGCTCGGGTGAGCAGTTCTTC,CASSWGTGSSGEQFF
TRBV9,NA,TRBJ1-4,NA,TGTGCCAGCAGCGTAGCTTCCGGGGAAAAACTGTTTTTT,CASSVASGEKLFF
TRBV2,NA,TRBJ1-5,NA,TGTGCCAGCAAAGGGAGAAGTTTTCAGCCCCAGCATTTT,CASKGRSFQPQHF
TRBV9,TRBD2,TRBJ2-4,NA,TGTGCCAGCAGCCCCGGGGGGTGGGGGATTGCCAAAAACATTCAGTACTTC,CASSPGGWGIAKNIQYF
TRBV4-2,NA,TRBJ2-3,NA,TGTGCCAGCAGCCAAGATATCGTGACGGGGGTGGAGCAGTATTTT,CASSQDIVTGVEQYF
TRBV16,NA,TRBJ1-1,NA,TGTGCCAGCAGCCCCCTCGCGGTTATGAACACTGAAGCTTTCTTT,CASSPLAVMNTEAFF
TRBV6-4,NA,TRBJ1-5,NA,TGTGCCAGCAGTGACAGGGGCCACAATCAGCCCCAGCATTTT,CASSDRGHNQPQHF
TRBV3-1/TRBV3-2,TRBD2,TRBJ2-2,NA,TGTGCCAGCAGCCAACTAGCGGGAGTGGGCGGGGAGCTGTTTTTT,CASSQLAGVGGELFF
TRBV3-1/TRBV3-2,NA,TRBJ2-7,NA,TGTGCCAGCAGCCAAGGGCCTGGCCCTTGGGAGCAGTACTTC,CASSQGPGPWEQYF
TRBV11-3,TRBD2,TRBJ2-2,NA,TGTGCCAGCAGCTTACGTCCCCTCGGGACTAGCACCGGGGAGCTGTTTTTT,CASSLRPLGTSTGELFF
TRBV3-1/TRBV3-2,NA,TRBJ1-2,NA,TGTGCCAGCAGCCCCCGGGGACACAACTATGGCTACACCTTC,CASSPRGHNYGYTF
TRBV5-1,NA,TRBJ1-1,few,TGCGCCAGCAGCGGTAGCGGGTCGGGCACTGAAGCTTTCTTT,CASSGSGSGTEAFF
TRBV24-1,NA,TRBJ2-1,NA,TGTGCCACCAGTGGGAGTGGATCCTACAATGAGCAGTTCTTC,CATSGSGSYNEQFF
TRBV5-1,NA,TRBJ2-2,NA,TGCGCCAGCAGCTTGGTTTCAGGGGTAAACACCGGGGAGCTGTTTTTT,CASSLVSGVNTGELFF
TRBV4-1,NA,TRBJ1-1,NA,TGCGCCAGCAGCCAAGATCGGGGGAGAGAGTTTTTCTTT,CASSQDRGREFFF